Listed here are 32 T cell receptor beta chains from one sample, sequenced in a study of Ad26.COV2.S vaccination and SARS-CoV-2 variants. Treatment specified: around 19 received Ad26.COV2.S at low or high dose, single or two shots; roughly 5 received placebo; per-sample allocation not given. Following the first vaccine or placebo injection, samples were taken on day 63. The repertoire was sequenced with immunoSEQ multiplex PCR; TCRdb's copy has only in-frame clones and lacks some. The sample lists approximately 460,000 clones, 80% to 90% occurring once. This sample comprised peripheral blood, obtained in a trial of Ad26.COV2.S vaccine versus placebo. The source is a person between 18 and 65 years old who received the Ad26.COV2.S COVID-19 vaccine or a placebo.

With regard to this clone: This specimen includes other DNA sequences encoding the same CDR3. The chain links TRBV30 to TRBJ1-6, with TRBD1 as a possible D gene (6 bases). Germline CDR1 is GTSNPN and CDR2 is SVGIG (reference sequence). The CDR3 runs to 13 residues. Trimming left V 0 bases short and J 7 bases short, with 7 bases between. The CDR3 region is CAWSVRGNSPLHF. CDR3 sequence (DNA): TGTGCCTGGAGTGTAAGGGGGAATTCACCCCTCCACTTT.

The J gene is TRBJ1-2, the V gene TRBV5-1; D unresolved. Germline V gives CDR1 SGHRS, CDR2 YFSETQ. The germline V and J ends were trimmed by 1 base and 6 bases, with 10 bases remaining between them. The CDR3 extends over 13 amino acids. The CDR3 is CASSLRAGHGYTF. CDR3 DNA: TGCGCCAGCAGCTTGAGGGCGGGTCATGGCTACACCTTC. The whole variable domain, filled in from reference TRBV5-1 and TRBJ1-2, reads KAGVTQTPRYLIKTRGQQVTLSCSPISGHRSVSWYQQTPGQGLQFLFEYFSETQRNKGNFPGRFSGRQFSNSRSEMNVSTLELGDSALYLCASSLRAGHGYTFGSGTRLTVV.

This clone came up once. The chain has TRBV5-8 and TRBJ2-1; D may match TRBD1 or TRBD2 (6 bases each). The CDR3 loop spans 16 amino acids. Per germline, CDR1 SGHTS and CDR2 YDEGEE. V was shortened by 1 base and J by 1 base, with 12 bases between the two germline ends. CDR3 sequence: CASSLQWRGSYNEQFF. The CDR3 DNA follows: TGTGCCAGCAGCTTGCAATGGAGGGGGTCCTACAATGAGCAGTTCTTC.

This clone was found once. V gene TRBV9 combines with J gene TRBJ2-1, with D possibly TRBD2 on 5 matching bases. The CDR3 runs to 13 residues. Per the germline V gene, CDR1 is SGDLS and CDR2 is YYNGEE. V lost 4 bases, J lost 8 bases, and 13 bases lay in between. This chain's CDR3 is CASSPGDLDEQFF. CDR3 nucleotides: TGTGCCAGCAGCCCCGGGGATTTAGATGAGCAGTTCTTC.

This clone showed up just a few times. The V and J genes are TRBV18 and TRBJ2-7; 8 positions agree with TRBD2. The CDR3 consists of 15 residues. V shed 5 bases, J shed 2 bases, and the junction held 8 bases outside the gene matches. The germline CDR1 and CDR2 sequences are KGHSH and LQKENI. The DNA of the CDR3 is TGTGCCAGCTCATCCCCGACTAGCGATGCCTACGAGCAGTACTTC. Translated: CASSSPTSDAYEQYF.

V gene TRBV28 combines with J gene TRBJ1-4; 10 nucleotides match TRBD1. The junction had 8 bases not matched to a gene; V was cut back by 10 bases and J by 3 bases. This CDR3 is 15 amino acids long. The germline CDR1 and CDR2 sequences are MDHEN and SYDVKM. The CDR3: CATGGQGLPNEKLFF. The CDR3 DNA sequence: TGTGCCACGGGGGGACAGGGGTTGCCTAATGAAAAACTGTTTTTT.

The J gene is TRBJ1-5, the V gene TRBV10-3; D not certain. Germline V gene sequence: CDR1 ENHRY, CDR2 SYGVKD. Trimming cost V 3 bases and J 8 bases, with 14 bases left between them. The CDR3 loop spans 14 amino acids. The CDR3 protein is CAISEGSETKPQHF. The CDR3 bases are TGTGCCATCAGTGAAGGGAGTGAGACTAAGCCCCAGCATTTT.

The rearrangement joins TRBV2 to TRBJ1-3, with a tentative D call TRBD1 (5 bases). The CDR3 loop spans 14 amino acids. Trimming removed 4 bases at V and 1 base at J, with 8 bases between. CDR1 is SNHLY, CDR2 FYNNEI, per germline. The CDR3 loop reads CASSVRGSGNTIYF. The CDR3 DNA reads as TGTGCCAGCAGTGTTCGGGGGTCTGGAAACACCATATATTTT. Drawing the rest from reference TRBV2 and TRBJ1-3, the complete variable domain is EPEVTQTPSHQVTQMGQEVILRCVPISNHLYFYWYRQILGQKVEFLVSFYNNEISEKSEIFDDQFSVERPDGSNFTLKIRSTKLEDSAMYFCASSVRGSGNTIYFGEGSWLTVV.

The count of this clone is one. Germline is not matched at one junction end, which may reflect a read error. The chain uses TRBV30 and TRBJ2-5; 10 bases match TRBD1. There are 13 residues in the CDR3. Germline loops: CDR1 GTSNPN, CDR2 SVGIG (reference sequence). CDR3 in DNA: TGTGCCTGGCAGGGGGACAGGGGCCCGGACAAGGACTTC. Translated, it gives CAWQGDRGPDKDF.

The J gene is TRBJ2-7, the V gene TRBV3-1 (or the pseudogene TRBV3-2); tentative D call: TRBD2 (5 bases). The CDR3 is 15 amino acids. CDR1 and CDR2 from the germline V gene are LGHDT and YNNKEL (reference sequence). Trimming pared 4 bases from V and 0 bases from J, leaving 13 bases between. DNA of the CDR3: TGTGCCAGCAGCCCAGTCAGCGGAGACTCCTACGAGCAGTACTTC. It yields the protein CASSPVSGDSYEQYF.

A single count supports this clone. The rearrangement joins TRBV7-9 to TRBJ2-2; D possibly corresponds to TRBD2 (6 bases). V gave up 10 bases and J gave up 1 base, with 13 bases separating them. Germline V CDR1 and CDR2: SEHNR, FQNEAQ (reference sequence). This CDR3 is 14 amino acids long. For the CDR3, the DNA is TGTGCCATCGGAGGGGAAAAGAACACCGGGGAGCTGTTTTTT. Translating gives CAIGGEKNTGELFF.

The chain combines TRBV7-2 with TRBJ2-3; D is ambiguous. The V end lost 4 bases, the J end lost 10 bases, and 15 bases lay between the germline ends. Germline CDR1 and CDR2: SGHTA and FQGNSA. The CDR3 is made up of 13 amino acids. CDR3 sequence (DNA): TGTGCCAGCAGCTGGGTACATAGACCTTCGCAGTATTTT. As protein: CASSWVHRPSQYF. Together with reference TRBV7-2 and TRBJ2-3, the CDR3 gives the full variable domain: GAGVSQSPSNKVTEKGKDVELRCDPISGHTALYWYRQSLGQGLEFLIYFQGNSAPDKSGLPSDRFSAERTGGSVSTLTIQRTQQEDSAVYLCASSWVHRPSQYFGPGTRLTVL.

The chain employs TRBV5-1 and TRBJ2-3; 14 bases map to TRBD2. V lost 5 bases and J lost 4; bases outside the gene matches: 12. Germline V gene sequence: CDR1 SGHRS, CDR2 YFSETQ. The CDR3 length is 18 residues. The CDR3 reads CASSKTGLAGVGSDTQYF. CDR3 bases: TGCGCCAGCAGTAAGACGGGACTAGCGGGAGTCGGTTCAGATACGCAGTATTTT.

V gene TRBV5-1 combines with J gene TRBJ1-1, with 8 bases matching TRBD1. From germline, CDR1 is SGHRS and CDR2 YFSETQ. The CDR3 length is 16 residues. V shed 0 bases and J 0 bases; nucleotides not matched to a gene: 4. The CDR3 region has the DNA TGCGCCAGCAGCTTGGCAGGACAGGGACTGAACACTGAAGCTTTCTTT. Translation: CASSLAGQGLNTEAFF.

V usage is TRBV6-2 or TRBV6-3 and J usage is TRBJ1-2; the D is unclear. The CDR3 covers 13 residues. CDR1 is MNHEY and CDR2 is SVGEGT in the germline V gene. V dropped 4 bases and J dropped 5 bases, with 11 bases sitting between them. The CDR3 loop reads CASSLEGWYGYTF. The CDR3 DNA sequence: TGTGCCAGCAGTTTAGAGGGTTGGTATGGCTACACCTTC.

The gene calls are TRBV29-1 and TRBJ2-3, with 14 bases that match TRBD2. V lost 4 bases to trimming and J lost 7 bases; unmatched junction nucleotides: 7. Germline CDR1 SQVTM, CDR2 ANQGSEA. The CDR3 length is 15 residues. The CDR3 DNA follows: TGCAGCGTTGGGGGGGGACTAGCGGGAGTAAATACGCAGTATTTT. Encoded protein: CSVGGGLAGVNTQYF.

The gene calls are TRBV30 and TRBJ2-7; a weak D match, TRBD1 (6 bases). In germline, CDR1 is GTSNPN, CDR2 SVGIG (reference sequence). The CDR3 consists of 13 residues. Trimming stripped 2 bases from V and 3 bases from J, with 11 bases between. In DNA form, the CDR3 reads TGTGCCTGGAGTAGGGGGAGACTCTACGAGCAGTACTTC. It translates to CAWSRGRLYEQYF.

This sequence joins TRBV2 and TRBJ1-2; 8 bases are shared with TRBD1. The CDR3 contains 16 residues. Germline-derived CDR1 and CDR2 are SNHLY and FYNNEI. The junction had 11 bases not matched to a gene; V was cut back by 4 bases and J by 4 bases. CDR3 region: CASSAGQESLVYGYTF. The DNA for the CDR3 is TGTGCCAGCAGTGCGGGACAGGAGTCCCTTGTCTATGGCTACACCTTC.

The chain uses TRBV30 and TRBJ2-1; D uncertain. V lost 0 bases and J 2 bases, leaving 14 bases between the germline ends. Germline CDR1 reads GTSNPN; CDR2 reads SVGIG (reference sequence). The CDR3 consists of 16 residues. The CDR3 loop is CAWSVKLGDPYNEQFF. The CDR3, as DNA: TGTGCCTGGAGTGTCAAGCTAGGAGACCCCTACAATGAGCAGTTCTTC. The full variable domain, rest sourced from reference TRBV30 and TRBJ2-1, is SQTIHQWPATLVQPVGSPLSLECTVEGTSNPNLYWYRQAAGRGLQLLFYSVGIGQISSEVPQNLSASRPQDRQFILSSKKLLLSDSGFYLCAWSVKLGDPYNEQFFGPGTRLTVL.

The V gene is TRBV6-5, the J gene TRBJ2-3; 12 bases are a match to TRBD1. The V segment lost 5 bases and the J segment 4 bases; nucleotides outside the gene matches: 4. The CDR3 extends over 15 amino acids. Germline values: CDR1 MNHEY, CDR2 SVGAGI. The DNA of the CDR3 is TGTGCCAGCAGTCGCCGGGACAGGGGGCCAGATACGCAGTATTTT. Encoded protein: CASSRRDRGPDTQYF.

The genes are TRBV11-3 and TRBJ2-7; no clear D. The V end lost 0 bases, the J end lost 0 bases, and 3 bases lay between the germline ends. Looked up from germline, CDR1 is SGHNT and CDR2 is YENEEA. The CDR3 runs 13 residues. CDR3 DNA: TGTGCCAGCAGCTTAGAGGCCTCCTACGAGCAGTACTTC. Protein: CASSLEASYEQYF.

The rearrangement uses TRBV7-2 and TRBJ1-1, with 7 bases aligning to TRBD1. Germline V CDR1 and CDR2: SGHTA, FQGNSA. The trim removed 3 bases at V and 9 bases at J, leaving 4 bases unmatched. The CDR3 runs to 12 residues. The CDR3 sequence is CASSFGGQKAFF. For the CDR3, the DNA is TGTGCCAGCAGCTTTGGGGGACAGAAAGCTTTCTTT. The full variable domain, with the rest looked up from reference TRBV7-2 and TRBJ1-1, is GAGVSQSPSNKVTEKGKDVELRCDPISGHTALYWYRQSLGQGLEFLIYFQGNSAPDKSGLPSDRFSAERTGGSVSTLTIQRTQQEDSAVYLCASSFGGQKAFFGQGTRLTVV.

This clone appeared a single time. The rearrangement links TRBV19 to TRBJ1-2; the match to TRBD1 covers 7 bases. Looked up from germline, CDR1 is LNHDA and CDR2 is SQIVND (reference sequence). V shed 5 bases and J 7 bases; nucleotides not matched to a gene: 7. This CDR3 comprises 13 residues. The CDR3 sequence is CASSALQGTGYTF. CDR3 DNA sequence: TGTGCCAGTAGTGCCCTACAGGGGACTGGCTACACCTTC.

This rearrangement joins TRBV4-1 to TRBJ2-3; 10 bases align to TRBD1. The CDR3 is made up of 17 amino acids. The ends lost 4 bases at V and 8 bases at J; junction bases unmatched: 15. Per the germline V gene, CDR1 is MGHRA and CDR2 is YSYEKL. CDR3 sequence (DNA): TGCGCCAGCAGCCGGCCCAAAGGTGGACAGGGGGGTGGTACGCAGTATTTT. This sequence encodes CASSRPKGGQGGGTQYF.

The rearrangement joins TRBV23-1 to TRBJ2-7; 9 bases line up with TRBD2. TRBV23-1 is treated as an ORF (open reading frame) with a function not yet certain. With V trimmed by 0 bases and J by 4 bases, 13 bases remained unmatched. CDR3 length: 18 residues. The CDR3: CASSQSPLQREVCYEQYF. CDR3 nucleotides: TGCGCCAGCAGTCAATCGCCACTCCAGCGGGAGGTTTGTTACGAGCAGTACTTC.

This chain joins TRBV4-1 and TRBJ2-3; weak D call: TRBD2 (5 bases). The germline CDR1 and CDR2 sequences are MGHRA and YSYEKL. There are 18 residues in the CDR3. The V end was cut by 0 bases, the J end by 0 bases, with 16 bases between. This chain's CDR3 is CASSQERRTSVSTDTQYF. The CDR3 coding sequence is TGCGCCAGCAGCCAAGAGCGGAGGACCTCAGTCAGCACAGATACGCAGTATTTT.

In its sample, this clone was seen a few times. This rearrangement joins TRBV7-8 to TRBJ2-1; 9 nucleotides agree with TRBD2. CDR3 size: 16 residues. V shed 5 bases and J 5 bases; nucleotides not matched to a gene: 10. Germline lookup yields CDR1 SGHVS and CDR2 FQNEAQ. CDR3 in DNA: TGTGCCAGCAGCCAGAGGGGAGCTAGCGGGGACAATGAGCAGTTCTTC. Amino acids: CASSQRGASGDNEQFF.

With respect to this clone: Other DNA sequences of this sample code for an identical CDR3. V gene TRBV2 combines with J gene TRBJ1-2; 8 bases line up with TRBD1. Germline loops: CDR1 SNHLY, CDR2 FYNNEI. This CDR3 contains 14 residues. The trim removed 3 bases at V and 4 bases at J, leaving 4 bases unmatched. The CDR3 sequence: CASSEQGASYGYTF. CDR3 DNA sequence: TGTGCCAGCAGTGAGCAGGGGGCTAGCTATGGCTACACCTTC. Full variable domain (outside the CDR3, taken from reference TRBV2 and TRBJ1-2): EPEVTQTPSHQVTQMGQEVILRCVPISNHLYFYWYRQILGQKVEFLVSFYNNEISEKSEIFDDQFSVERPDGSNFTLKIRSTKLEDSAMYFCASSEQGASYGYTFGSGTRLTVV.

V and J are TRBV6-5 and TRBJ1-2; no clear D gene. Trimming removed 0 bases at V and 2 bases at J, with 7 bases between. This CDR3 is built from 14 residues. CDR1 and CDR2 from the germline V gene are MNHEY and SVGAGI. The CDR3, as DNA: TGTGCCAGCAGTTACTCGATCCTAAACTATGGCTACACCTTC. It codes for CASSYSILNYGYTF.

The chain employs TRBV18 and TRBJ2-5; 8 bases agree with TRBD1. V trimming: 5 bases; J trimming: 1 base; junction bases outside the gene matches: 6. CDR3 length equals 15 residues. The germline gives CDR1 KGHSH, CDR2 LQKENI. The CDR3 is CASSTGQGPQETQYF. The CDR3 DNA reads TGTGCCAGCTCAACCGGACAGGGTCCCCAAGAGACCCAGTACTTC. The full variable domain, its missing parts supplied by reference TRBV18 and TRBJ2-5, is NAGVMQNPRHLVRRRGQEARLRCSPMKGHSHVYWYRQLPEEGLKFMVYLQKENIIDESGMPKERFSAEFPKEGPSILRIQQVVRGDSAAYFCASSTGQGPQETQYFGPGTRLLVL.

J is TRBJ2-1 and V is TRBV3-1 (or the pseudogene TRBV3-2), with a weak D call TRBD2 (6 bases). The CDR3 consists of 17 residues. Germline V gene sequence: CDR1 LGHDT, CDR2 YNNKEL (reference sequence). Trimming shortened V by 1 base and J by 0 bases, and 13 bases separated the two germline ends. The DNA of the CDR3 is TGTGCCAGCAGCCAAGGACCTGGAGGGAGCTCCTACAATGAGCAGTTCTTC. It translates to CASSQGPGGSSYNEQFF.

The chain is built from TRBV6-5 and TRBJ1-1; D remains ambiguous. Trimming took 2 bases from V and 2 from J, leaving 12 bases between them. This CDR3 comprises 15 residues. Germline V gene sequence: CDR1 MNHEY, CDR2 SVGAGI. Here the CDR3 reads CASSYGAGDNTEAFF. CDR3 in DNA: TGTGCCAGCAGTTACGGAGCAGGAGATAACACTGAAGCTTTCTTT.